The clone carrying this T cell receptor beta chain was seen many times. Between the trimmed V and J ends, which lost 0 bases and 5 bases, there was a span of 12 bases. Germline CDR1 is SGHRS and CDR2 is YFSETQ. The CDR3 runs 14 residues. The record originates from a study of T-cell reconstitution after alpha-beta-depleted transplantation in children. Preparation of the TCRbeta library was carried out with unique molecular identifiers. TCRdb independently ran MiXCR on the PCR reads; one entry per CDR3 protein. This sample carries about 610,000 distinct CDR3 sequences, roughly 10% of them seen once, and the ten largest clones take about 4%.

The rearrangement joins TRBV5-1 to TRBJ2-7; D uncertain. The clonotype originates from a human donor who donated a stem cell graft to a child with acute myeloid leukemia. The source material was PBMCs from the stem cell graft donor, sampled from the stem cell graft. Written as DNA, the CDR3 is TGCGCCAGCAGCTTGGGCAGCATACGAAACGAGCAGTACTTC. Amino acids: CASSLGSIRNEQYF.